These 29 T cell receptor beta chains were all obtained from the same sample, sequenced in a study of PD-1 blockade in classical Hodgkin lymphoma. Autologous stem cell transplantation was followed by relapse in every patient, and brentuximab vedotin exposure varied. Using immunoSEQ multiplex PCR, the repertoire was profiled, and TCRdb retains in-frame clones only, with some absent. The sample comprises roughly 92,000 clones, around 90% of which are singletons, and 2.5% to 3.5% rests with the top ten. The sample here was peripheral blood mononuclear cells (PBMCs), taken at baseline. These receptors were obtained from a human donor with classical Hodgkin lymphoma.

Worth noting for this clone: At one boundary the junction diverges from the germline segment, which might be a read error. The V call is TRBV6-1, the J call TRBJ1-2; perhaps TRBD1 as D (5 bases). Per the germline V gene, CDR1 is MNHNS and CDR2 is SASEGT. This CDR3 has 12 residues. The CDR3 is CASWARGRDFHF. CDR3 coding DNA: TGTGCCAGCTGGGCTAGAGGACGGGACTTCCATTTC.

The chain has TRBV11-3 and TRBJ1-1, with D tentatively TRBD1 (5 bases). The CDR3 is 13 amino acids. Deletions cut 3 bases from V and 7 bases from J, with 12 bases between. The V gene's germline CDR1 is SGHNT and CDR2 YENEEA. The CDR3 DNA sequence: TGTGCCAGCAGCTTTGTAAGGGGCTTTGAAGCTTTCTTT. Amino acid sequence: CASSFVRGFEAFF.

The CDR3 DNA sequence: TGTGCCAGTAGTCTAAGAGGGACAGAAGAGACCCAGTACTTC. Translating it yields CASSLRGTEETQYF. The chain couples TRBV19 to TRBJ2-5; 7 nucleotides agree with TRBD1. The junction had 6 bases not matched to a gene; V was cut back by 5 bases and J by 3 bases. The CDR3 covers 14 residues. Looked up from germline, CDR1 is LNHDA and CDR2 is SQIVND (reference sequence).

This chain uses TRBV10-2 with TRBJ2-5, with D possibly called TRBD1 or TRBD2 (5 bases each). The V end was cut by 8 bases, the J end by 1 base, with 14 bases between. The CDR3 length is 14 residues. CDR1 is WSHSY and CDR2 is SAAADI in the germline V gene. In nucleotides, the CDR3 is TGCGCCAGCGGGGACCTGTTAGCCCAAGAGACCCAGTACTTC. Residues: CASGDLLAQETQYF.

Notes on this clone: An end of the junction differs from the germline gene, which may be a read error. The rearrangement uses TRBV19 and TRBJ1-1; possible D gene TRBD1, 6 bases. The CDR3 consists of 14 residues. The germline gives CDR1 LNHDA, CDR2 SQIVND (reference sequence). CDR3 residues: CASSLDGGYTEAFF. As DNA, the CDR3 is TGTGCCAGTAGTCTAGACGGGGGCTACACTGAAGCTTTCTTT.

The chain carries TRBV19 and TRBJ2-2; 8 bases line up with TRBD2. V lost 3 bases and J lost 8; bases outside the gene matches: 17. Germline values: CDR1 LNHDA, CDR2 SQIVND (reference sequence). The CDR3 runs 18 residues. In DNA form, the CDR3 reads TGTGCCAGTAGTATCCGACGGGGGACTAGTAGTTCCAAGGGGGAGCTGTTTTTT. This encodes CASSIRRGTSSSKGELFF.

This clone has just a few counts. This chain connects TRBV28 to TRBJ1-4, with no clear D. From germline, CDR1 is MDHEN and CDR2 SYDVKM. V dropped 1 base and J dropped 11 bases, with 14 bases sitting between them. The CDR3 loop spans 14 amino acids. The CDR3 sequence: CASSLFLLGGKLFF. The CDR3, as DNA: TGTGCCAGCAGTTTATTCCTCCTGGGTGGGAAACTGTTTTTT.

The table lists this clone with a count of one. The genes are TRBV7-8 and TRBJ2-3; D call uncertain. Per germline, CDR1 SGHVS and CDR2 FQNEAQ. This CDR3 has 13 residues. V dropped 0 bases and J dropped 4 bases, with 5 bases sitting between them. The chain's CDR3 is CASSLAEADTQYF. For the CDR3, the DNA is TGTGCCAGCAGCTTAGCAGAGGCAGATACGCAGTATTTT.

The CDR3 region has the DNA TGTGCCAGCAGTTTCGGGACAGGCTTCTATGGCTACACCTTC. This translates into CASSFGTGFYGYTF. The chain is built from TRBV27 and TRBJ1-2, with 8 nucleotides matching TRBD1. In germline, CDR1 is MNHEY, CDR2 SMNVEV (reference sequence). The J segment lost 4 bases and the V segment lost 3 bases, leaving 4 bases of the junction unmatched. The CDR3 runs 14 residues.

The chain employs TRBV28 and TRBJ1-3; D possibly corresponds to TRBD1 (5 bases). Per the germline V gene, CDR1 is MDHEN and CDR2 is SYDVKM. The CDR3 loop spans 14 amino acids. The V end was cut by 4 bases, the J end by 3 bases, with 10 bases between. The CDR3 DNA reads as TGTGCCAGCAGTTCAGGGTCTGGTGGAAACACCATATATTTT. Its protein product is CASSSGSGGNTIYF.

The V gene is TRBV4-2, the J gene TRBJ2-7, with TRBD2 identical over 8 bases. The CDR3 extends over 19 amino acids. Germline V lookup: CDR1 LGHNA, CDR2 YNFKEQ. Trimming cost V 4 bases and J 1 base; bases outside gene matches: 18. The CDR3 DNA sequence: TGTGCCAGCAGCCCGACCTCCCACGGCCGGGGACTAGGATCCTACGAGCAGTACTTC. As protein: CASSPTSHGRGLGSYEQYF.

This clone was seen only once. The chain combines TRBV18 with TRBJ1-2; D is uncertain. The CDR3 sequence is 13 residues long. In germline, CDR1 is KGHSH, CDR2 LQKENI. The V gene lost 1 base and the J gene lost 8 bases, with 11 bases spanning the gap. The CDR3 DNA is TGTGCCAGCTCACCACATCCCTCCGGGGGCTACACCTTC. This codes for CASSPHPSGGYTF. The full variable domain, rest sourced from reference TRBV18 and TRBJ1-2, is NAGVMQNPRHLVRRRGQEARLRCSPMKGHSHVYWYRQLPEEGLKFMVYLQKENIIDESGMPKERFSAEFPKEGPSILRIQQVVRGDSAAYFCASSPHPSGGYTFGSGTRLTVV.

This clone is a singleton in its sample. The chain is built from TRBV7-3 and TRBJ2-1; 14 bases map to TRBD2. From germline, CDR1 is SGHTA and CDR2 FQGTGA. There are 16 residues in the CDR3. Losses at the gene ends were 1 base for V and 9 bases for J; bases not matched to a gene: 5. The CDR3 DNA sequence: TGTGCCAGCAGCTTAATTGGGACTAGCGGGAGAGGTGAGCAGTTCTTC. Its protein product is CASSLIGTSGRGEQFF.

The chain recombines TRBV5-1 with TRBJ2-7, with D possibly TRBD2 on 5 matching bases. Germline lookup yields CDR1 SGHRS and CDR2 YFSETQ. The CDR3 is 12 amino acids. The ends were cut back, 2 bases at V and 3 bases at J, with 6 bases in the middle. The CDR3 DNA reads TGCGCCAGCAGCTTACTAGACTACGAGCAGTACTTC. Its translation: CASSLLDYEQYF.

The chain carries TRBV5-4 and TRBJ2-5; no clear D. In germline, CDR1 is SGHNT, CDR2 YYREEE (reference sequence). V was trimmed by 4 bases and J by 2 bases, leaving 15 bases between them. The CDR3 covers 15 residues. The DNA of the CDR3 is TGTGCCAGCAGCGGCGGCATAGGGTGGCAAGAGACCCAGTACTTC. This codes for CASSGGIGWQETQYF. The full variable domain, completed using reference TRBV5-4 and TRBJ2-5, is ETGVTQSPTHLIKTRGQQVTLRCSSQSGHNTVSWYQQALGQGPQFIFQYYREEENGRGNFPPRFSGLQFPNYSSELNVNALELDDSALYLCASSGGIGWQETQYFGPGTRLLVL.

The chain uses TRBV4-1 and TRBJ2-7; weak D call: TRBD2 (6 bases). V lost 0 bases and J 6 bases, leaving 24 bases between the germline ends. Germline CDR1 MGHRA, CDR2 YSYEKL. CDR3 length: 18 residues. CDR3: CASSQEWVPGTQYGEQYF. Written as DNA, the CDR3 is TGCGCCAGCAGCCAAGAGTGGGTCCCGGGGACTCAGTACGGCGAGCAGTACTTC.

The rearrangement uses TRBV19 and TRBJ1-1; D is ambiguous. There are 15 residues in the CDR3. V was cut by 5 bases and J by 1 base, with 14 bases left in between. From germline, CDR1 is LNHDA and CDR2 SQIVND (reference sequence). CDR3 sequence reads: CASSRYTISNTEAFF. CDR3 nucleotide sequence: TGTGCCAGTAGTCGGTATACTATCTCGAACACTGAAGCTTTCTTT.

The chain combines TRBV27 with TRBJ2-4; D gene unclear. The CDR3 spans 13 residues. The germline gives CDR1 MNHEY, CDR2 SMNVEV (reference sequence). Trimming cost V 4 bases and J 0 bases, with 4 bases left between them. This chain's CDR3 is CASSSIAKNIQYF. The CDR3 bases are TGTGCCAGCAGTTCCATAGCCAAAAACATTCAGTACTTC.

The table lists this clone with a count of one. DNA of the CDR3: TGTGCCAGCAGTTTATATCAAGAGACCCAGTACTTC. Its translation: CASSLYQETQYF. This chain connects TRBV28 to TRBJ2-5; D remains ambiguous. V lost 1 base, J lost 2 bases, and 2 bases lay in between. This CDR3 has 12 amino acids. Germline V CDR1 and CDR2: MDHEN, SYDVKM.

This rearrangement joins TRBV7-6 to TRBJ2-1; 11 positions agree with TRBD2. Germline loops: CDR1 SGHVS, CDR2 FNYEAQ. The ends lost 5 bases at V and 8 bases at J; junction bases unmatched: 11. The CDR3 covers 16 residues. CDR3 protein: CASSTYSGRAIHEQFF. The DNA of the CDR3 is TGTGCCAGCAGCACATATAGCGGGAGGGCCATCCATGAGCAGTTCTTC.

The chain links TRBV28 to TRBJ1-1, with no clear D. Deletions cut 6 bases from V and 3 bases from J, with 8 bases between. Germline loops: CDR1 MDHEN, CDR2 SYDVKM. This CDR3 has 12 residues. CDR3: CASSRGYTEAFF. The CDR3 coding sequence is TGTGCCAGCAGCCGGGGTTACACTGAAGCTTTCTTT.

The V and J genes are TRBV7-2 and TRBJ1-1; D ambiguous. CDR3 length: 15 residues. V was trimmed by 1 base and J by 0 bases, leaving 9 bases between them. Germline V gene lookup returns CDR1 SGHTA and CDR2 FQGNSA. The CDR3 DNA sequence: TGTGCCAGCAGCTTAGGTCAGCCCATGAACACTGAAGCTTTCTTT. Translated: CASSLGQPMNTEAFF.

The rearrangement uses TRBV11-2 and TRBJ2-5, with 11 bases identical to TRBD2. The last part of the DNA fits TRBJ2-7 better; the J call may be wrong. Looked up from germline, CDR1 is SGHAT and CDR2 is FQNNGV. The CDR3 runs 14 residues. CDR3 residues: CASSRLAGLYEQYF. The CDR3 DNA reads TGTGCCAGCAGCCGACTAGCGGGACTTTACGAGCAGTACTTC.

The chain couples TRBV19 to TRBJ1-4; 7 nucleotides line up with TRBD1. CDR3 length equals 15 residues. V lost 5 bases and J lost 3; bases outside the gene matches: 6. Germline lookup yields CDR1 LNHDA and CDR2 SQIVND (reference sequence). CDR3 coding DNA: TGTGCCAGTAGTGCTCGGACAGGTCCTAATGAAAAACTGTTTTTT. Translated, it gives CASSARTGPNEKLFF.

This CDR3 reads CASSLWPRQGGDEQFF. CDR3 sequence (DNA): TGCGCCAGCAGCTTGTGGCCCAGGCAGGGAGGCGATGAGCAGTTCTTC. The rearrangement uses TRBV5-1 and TRBJ2-1; a weak D match, TRBD2 (6 bases). The ends were cut back, 1 base at V and 8 bases at J, with 19 bases in the middle. The CDR3 extends over 16 amino acids. Germline assignment: CDR1 SGHRS and CDR2 YFSETQ.

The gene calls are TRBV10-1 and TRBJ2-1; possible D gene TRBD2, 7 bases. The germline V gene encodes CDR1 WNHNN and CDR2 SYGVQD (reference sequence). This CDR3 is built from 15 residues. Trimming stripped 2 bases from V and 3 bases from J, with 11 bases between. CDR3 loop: CASSERGGFYNEQFF. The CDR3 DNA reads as TGCGCCAGCAGTGAGAGGGGGGGTTTCTACAATGAGCAGTTCTTC.

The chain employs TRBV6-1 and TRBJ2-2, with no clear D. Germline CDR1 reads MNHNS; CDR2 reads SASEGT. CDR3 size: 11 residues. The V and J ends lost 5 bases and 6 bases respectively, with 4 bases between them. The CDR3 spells CASSLAGELFF. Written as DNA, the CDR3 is TGTGCCAGCAGTCTTGCCGGGGAGCTGTTTTTT.

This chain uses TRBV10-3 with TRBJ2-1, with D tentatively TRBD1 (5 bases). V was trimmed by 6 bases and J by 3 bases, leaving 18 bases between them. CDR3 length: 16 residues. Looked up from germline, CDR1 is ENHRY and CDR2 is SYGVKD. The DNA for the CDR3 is TGTGCCATCAGACCGACAGCACTCAAAAACTACAATGAGCAGTTCTTC. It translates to CAIRPTALKNYNEQFF.

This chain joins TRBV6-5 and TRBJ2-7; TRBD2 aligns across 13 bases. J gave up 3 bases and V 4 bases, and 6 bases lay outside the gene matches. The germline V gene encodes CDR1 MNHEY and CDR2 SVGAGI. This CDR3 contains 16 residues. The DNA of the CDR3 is TGTGCCAGCAGTTCCCTTGGGACTAGCGGGGACTACGAGCAGTACTTC. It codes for CASSSLGTSGDYEQYF.